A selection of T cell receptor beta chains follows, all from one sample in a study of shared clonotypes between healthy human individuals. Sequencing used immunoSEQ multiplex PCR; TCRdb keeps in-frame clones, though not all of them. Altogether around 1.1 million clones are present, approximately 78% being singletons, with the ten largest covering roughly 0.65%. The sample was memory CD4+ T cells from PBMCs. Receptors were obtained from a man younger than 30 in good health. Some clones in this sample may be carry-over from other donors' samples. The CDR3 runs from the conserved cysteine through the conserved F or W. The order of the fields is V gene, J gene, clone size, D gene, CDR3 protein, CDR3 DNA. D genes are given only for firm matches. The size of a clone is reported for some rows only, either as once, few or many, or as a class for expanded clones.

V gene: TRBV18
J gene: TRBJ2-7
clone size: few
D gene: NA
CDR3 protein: CASSPSGPVTYEQYF
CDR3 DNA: TGTGCCAGCTCACCCTCGGGACCGGTTACCTACGAGCAGTACTTC

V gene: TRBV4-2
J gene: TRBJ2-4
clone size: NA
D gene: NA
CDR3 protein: CASSQDRQGRNIQYF
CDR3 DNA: TGTGCCAGCAGCCAAGACCGGCAGGGTAGGAACATTCAGTACTTC

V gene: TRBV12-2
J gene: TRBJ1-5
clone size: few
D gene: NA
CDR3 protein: CASRFGYFGQPQHF
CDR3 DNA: TGTGCAAGTCGCTTTGGATATTTCGGTCAGCCCCAGCATTTT

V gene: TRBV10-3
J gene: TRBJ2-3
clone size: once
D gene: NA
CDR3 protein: CAIGTTSTDTQYF
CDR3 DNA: TGTGCCATCGGGACAACTAGCACAGATACGCAGTATTTT

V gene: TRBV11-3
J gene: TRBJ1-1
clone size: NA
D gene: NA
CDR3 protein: CASSLDFTNTEAFF
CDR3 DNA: TGTGCCAGCAGCTTAGATTTTACCAACACTGAAGCTTTCTTT

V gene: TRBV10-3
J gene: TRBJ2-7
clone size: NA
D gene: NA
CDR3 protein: CATSRQTYEQYF
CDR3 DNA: TGTGCCACCTCCCGACAGACCTACGAGCAGTACTTC

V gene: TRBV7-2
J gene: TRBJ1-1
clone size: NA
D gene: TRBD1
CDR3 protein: CASSPSPGTGGKGEAFF
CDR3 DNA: TGTGCCAGCAGCCCGAGTCCCGGGACAGGGGGCAAGGGTGAAGCTTTCTTT

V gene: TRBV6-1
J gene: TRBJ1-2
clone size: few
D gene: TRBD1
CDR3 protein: CASSEVGTDGYTF
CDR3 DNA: TGTGCCAGCAGTGAAGTGGGGACAGACGGCTACACCTTC

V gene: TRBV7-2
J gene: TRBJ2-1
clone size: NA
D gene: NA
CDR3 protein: CASSLPRGSGFF
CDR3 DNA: TGTGCCAGCAGCTTACCCCGGGGATCCGGGTTCTTC

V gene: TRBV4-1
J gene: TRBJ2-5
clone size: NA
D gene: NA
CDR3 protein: CASRVAGAQETQYF
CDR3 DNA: TGCGCCAGCAGGGTAGCAGGGGCGCAAGAGACCCAGTACTTC

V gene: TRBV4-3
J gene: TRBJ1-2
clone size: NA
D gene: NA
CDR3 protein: CASSQRTGSYGYTF
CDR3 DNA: TGCGCCAGCAGCCAGCGCACAGGAAGCTATGGCTACACCTTC

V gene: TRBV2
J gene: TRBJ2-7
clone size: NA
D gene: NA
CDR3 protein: CASSDLGLGYEQYF
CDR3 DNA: TGTGCCAGCAGTGATTTGGGGTTGGGGTACGAGCAGTACTTC

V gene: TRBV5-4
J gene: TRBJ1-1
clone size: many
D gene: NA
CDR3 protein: CASSLAGLVTEAFF
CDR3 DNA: TGTGCCAGCAGCTTGGCGGGGCTGGTCACTGAAGCTTTCTTT

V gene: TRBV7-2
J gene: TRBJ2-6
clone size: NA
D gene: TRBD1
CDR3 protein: CASSFYRGIRSGANVLTF
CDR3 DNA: TGTGCCAGCAGCTTTTACAGGGGAATCCGCTCTGGGGCCAACGTCCTGACTTTC

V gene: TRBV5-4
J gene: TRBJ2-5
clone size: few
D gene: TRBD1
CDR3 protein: CASSLSNRGHRETQYF
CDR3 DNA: TGTGCCAGCAGCTTGTCAAACAGGGGGCATAGGGAGACCCAGTACTTC

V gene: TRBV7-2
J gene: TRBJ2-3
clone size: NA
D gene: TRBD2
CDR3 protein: CASNQGLAGDTQYF
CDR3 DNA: TGTGCCAGCAACCAGGGACTAGCGGGAGATACGCAGTATTTT

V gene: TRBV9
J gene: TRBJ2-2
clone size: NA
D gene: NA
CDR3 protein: CASSTGTLGGTGELFF
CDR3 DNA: TGTGCCAGCAGCACTGGGACTCTCGGAGGGACCGGGGAGCTGTTTTTT

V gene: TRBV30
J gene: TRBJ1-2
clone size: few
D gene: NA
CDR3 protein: CAWSPTAAVGYTF
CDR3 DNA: TGTGCCTGGAGTCCTACAGCCGCCGTTGGCTACACCTTC